These 17 T cell receptor beta chains share one sample of origin, sequenced in a study of T cells in Graves' hyperthyroidism and ophthalmopathy (dated by TCRdb to the late 2010s). To prepare the library, multiplex PCR was applied. For sequencing, an Illumina HiSeq 2000 was employed. The TCR beta CDR3 regions were amplified from RNA transcripts. For the first round of RT-PCR on the TCR CDR3, the HTBI primer set was used together with the Qiagen OneStep RT-PCR kit. The public reads were run again by TCRdb, first through fastp at Q25 and then through MiXCR, and only productive beta chains were kept. All rows with the same CDR3 protein become a single entry with the most common DNA and genes. This sample comprises approximately 500,000 distinct CDR3 sequences, approximately 44% of them detected only once. The ten largest make up more than 7% of the sample. The sequencing input was peripheral blood or thyroid tissue (not recorded which). These receptors all stem from a woman aged 18-29 years with Graves' hyperthyroidism.

This clonotype is a singleton in its sample. The chain recombines TRBV15 with TRBJ1-5, with a weak D call TRBD1 (6 bases). The V end was cut by 1 base, the J end by 7 bases, with 20 bases between. The CDR3 covers 17 residues. The V gene's germline CDR1 is LNHNV and CDR2 YYDKDF (reference sequence). CDR3 sequence (DNA): TGTGCCACCAGCAGAGGACCAGGGGATTTTGTAGGCCAGCCCCAGCATTTT. Encoded protein: CATSRGPGDFVGQPQHF.

This clonotype has a count of ten or more. The rearrangement links TRBV29-1 to TRBJ1-1, with D unclear. With 4 bases removed from V and 1 base from J, the gap between germline ends came to 7 bases. The CDR3 is made up of 12 amino acids. Germline loops: CDR1 SQVTM, CDR2 ANQGSEA. The CDR3 sequence: CSVATGNTEAFF. The CDR3 DNA follows: TGCAGCGTTGCGACCGGGAACACTGAAGCTTTCTTT.

This clonotype was observed many times. J is TRBJ1-1 and V is TRBV12-3 or TRBV12-4, with a possible D match to TRBD1 (6 bases). The length of the CDR3 is 14 residues. Between the trimmed V and J ends, which lost 3 bases and 2 bases, there was a span of 10 bases. The DNA for the CDR3 is TGTGCCAGCAGTTTTAACAGGGTTAACACTGAAGCTTTCTTT. This gives the protein CASSFNRVNTEAFF.

The chain employs TRBV6-1 and TRBJ2-2; D remains ambiguous. V was pared by 2 bases and J by 6 bases, with 7 bases between. Germline V gives CDR1 MNHNS, CDR2 SASEGT. The CDR3 loop spans 13 amino acids. In DNA form, the CDR3 reads TGTGCCAGCAGTGAACCTAGGGCCGGGGAGCTGTTTTTT. It translates to CASSEPRAGELFF.

V and J are TRBV10-3 and TRBJ1-4; possibly TRBD1 for D (6 bases). The CDR3 consists of 16 residues. The ends were cut back, 8 bases at V and 3 bases at J, with 19 bases in the middle. CDR1 ENHRY and CDR2 SYGVKD come from the germline V gene. The DNA for the CDR3 is TGTGCCATCGCGGACAGCGGAGGGACGTCTAATGAAAAACTGTTTTTT. This sequence encodes CAIADSGGTSNEKLFF.

The V call is TRBV20-1, the J call TRBJ2-7; D call uncertain. Trimming took off 1 base at V and 2 bases at J, with 12 bases between the two ends. CDR3 length: 14 amino acids. Per the germline V gene, CDR1 is DFQATT and CDR2 is SNEGSKA (reference sequence). The CDR3 nucleotides are TGCAGTGCTAGAGGAGCAGGTTTCACCTACGAGCAGTACTTC. Amino acids: CSARGAGFTYEQYF.

This clonotype came up many times. The V and J genes are TRBV19 and TRBJ1-5; D is uncertain. V lost 2 bases and J 5 bases, leaving 7 bases between the germline ends. The CDR3 contains 13 residues. Germline CDR1 and CDR2: LNHDA and SQIVND (reference sequence). CDR3 nucleotide sequence: TGTGCCAGTAGTATACAGTTCTATCAGCCCCAGCATTTT. This translates into CASSIQFYQPQHF.

The rearrangement joins TRBV3-1 to TRBJ2-5; unclear D gene. V shed 0 bases and J shed 5 bases, with 10 bases lying between them. This CDR3 has 14 residues. Germline V lookup: CDR1 LGHDT, CDR2 YNNKEL (reference sequence). The CDR3 protein is CASSQEALGETQYF. CDR3 nucleotide sequence: TGTGCCAGCAGCCAAGAGGCCCTAGGGGAGACCCAGTACTTC.

CDR3 amino acids: CASQPLRAGGAGYTF. As DNA, the CDR3 is TGTGCCAGCCAACCCCTGAGGGCAGGCGGCGCTGGCTACACCTTC. The genes are TRBV12-3 or TRBV12-4 and TRBJ1-2; D not certain. This CDR3 spans 15 amino acids. Trimming cost V 8 bases and J 7 bases, with 23 bases left between them.

This chain links TRBV20-1 with TRBJ2-3; unclear D gene. V lost 6 bases, J lost 2 bases, and 18 bases lay in between. The V gene's germline CDR1 is DFQATT and CDR2 SNEGSKA (reference sequence). This CDR3 has 15 amino acids. This chain's CDR3 is CSALDGEKITDTQYF. The CDR3 region has the DNA TGCAGTGCCCTCGACGGAGAGAAGATCACAGATACGCAGTATTTT.

The chain has TRBV7-2 and TRBJ2-7, with D possibly being TRBD2 (6 bases). Trimming cost V 4 bases and J 5 bases, with 12 bases left between them. Germline CDR1 reads SGHTA; CDR2 reads FQGNSA. CDR3 size: 13 residues. The CDR3 sequence is CASSSGSSHEQYF. In DNA, the CDR3 is TGTGCCAGCAGCTCCGGGAGTTCCCACGAGCAGTACTTC.

This clonotype was counted at least ten times. The chain is built from TRBV20-1 and TRBJ2-7; D remains unclear. Germline CDR1 DFQATT, CDR2 SNEGSKA (reference sequence). This CDR3 region has 10 residues. Trimming removed 0 bases at V and 5 bases at J, with 2 bases between. The CDR3 bases are TGCAGTGCTAGAGATAACGAGCAGTACTTC. Translated: CSARDNEQYF.

The chain has TRBV4-1 and TRBJ2-7; 7 bases match TRBD2. The V segment lost 5 bases and the J segment 2 bases; nucleotides outside the gene matches: 15. Germline lookup yields CDR1 MGHRA and CDR2 YSYEKL. This CDR3 is 17 amino acids long. The CDR3 bases are TGCGCCAGCAGCTGGGGGGTAGAAAGCGGGGTACCCTACGAGCAGTACTTC. It is translated as CASSWGVESGVPYEQYF.

This clonotype was detected ten times or more. The chain is built from TRBV12-3 or TRBV12-4 and TRBJ2-2; D may be TRBD1 (5 bases). V was cut by 3 bases and J by 5 bases, with 10 bases left in between. The CDR3 consists of 14 residues. The CDR3 reads CASSFDRITGELFF. Here the CDR3 DNA reads TGTGCCAGCAGTTTCGACAGAATAACCGGGGAGCTGTTTTTT.

J is TRBJ1-2 and V is TRBV6-7, with 7 nucleotides matching TRBD1. TRBV6-7 counts as an open reading frame of uncertain function. J was trimmed by 1 base and V by 6 bases; bases with no gene match: 8. The CDR3 extends over 15 amino acids. The CDR3 here is CASRPDREYNYGYTF. Written as DNA, the CDR3 is TGTGCCAGCAGGCCCGACAGGGAATATAACTATGGCTACACCTTC.

The chain couples TRBV29-1 to TRBJ2-1; 15 bases line up with TRBD2. The germline V gene encodes CDR1 SQVTM and CDR2 ANQGSEA. The CDR3 spans 17 residues. The junction had 10 bases not matched to a gene; V was cut back by 5 bases and J by 5 bases. The CDR3 DNA follows: TGCAGCGTTCCACTGGGACTAGCGGGAGGTGAGAACAATGAGCAGTTCTTC. Translated, it gives CSVPLGLAGGENNEQFF.

The sample holds many counts of this clonotype. The rearrangement uses TRBV27 and TRBJ1-5, with D perhaps TRBD1 (6 bases). This CDR3 comprises 14 residues. Germline assignment: CDR1 MNHEY and CDR2 SMNVEV (reference sequence). V shed 3 bases and J shed 5 bases, with 11 bases lying between them. The CDR3 here is CASSLTGTYQPQHF. The CDR3, as DNA: TGTGCCAGCAGTTTGACAGGTACTTATCAGCCCCAGCATTTT.